This passage covers 14 T cell receptor beta chains from one sample sequenced in a study of T cell responses to AZD1222 COVID-19 vaccine. Here immunoSEQ multiplex PCR was the method, and the copy in TCRdb shows in-frame clones only, minus some. The sample contains about 180,000 clones, just over 90% of which appear only once. The sequencing used peripheral blood, collected on day 0 of AZD1222 vaccination. The receptors were gathered from an adult in good health.

This chain joins TRBV6-5 and TRBJ1-1; a possible D gene is TRBD1 (6 bases). This CDR3 is 15 amino acids long. Germline assignment: CDR1 MNHEY and CDR2 SVGAGI. V was pared by 2 bases and J by 5 bases, with 15 bases between. CDR3 residues: CASSYIAGAQTEAFF. CDR3 in DNA: TGTGCCAGCAGTTACATTGCGGGGGCCCAAACTGAAGCTTTCTTT.

V gene TRBV4-2 combines with J gene TRBJ2-2; unclear D gene. CDR1 and CDR2 from the germline V gene are LGHNA and YNFKEQ. V gave up 4 bases and J gave up 0 bases, with 12 bases separating them. The CDR3 sequence is 16 residues long. CDR3 in DNA: TGTGCCAGCAGCCTTCGTCCCCCGTCGAACACCGGGGAGCTGTTTTTT. Its translation: CASSLRPPSNTGELFF.

The CDR3 DNA reads as TGTGCCAGCAGTTACAGGACCAACACCGGGGAGCTGTTTTTT. Translation gives CASSYRTNTGELFF. The J gene is TRBJ2-2, the V gene TRBV6-2 or TRBV6-3; D remains unclear. Trimming removed 2 bases from V and 2 bases from J, with 6 bases in between. In germline, CDR1 is MNHEY, CDR2 SVGEGT. CDR3 size: 14 residues.

CDR3 nucleotide sequence: TGTGCCAGCATCTTGTCGGGGTCGCAAGAGACCCAGTACTTC. Translated: CASILSGSQETQYF. The J gene is TRBJ2-5, the V gene TRBV7-8; D might be TRBD2 (5 bases). CDR3 size: 14 residues. The V end was cut by 7 bases, the J end by 2 bases, with 14 bases between. The germline gives CDR1 SGHVS, CDR2 FQNEAQ.

CDR3 residues: CASSYSSWVTGYTF. The CDR3, as DNA: TGTGCCAGCAGTTACTCGAGTTGGGTCACGGGCTACACCTTC. The chain couples TRBV6-5 to TRBJ1-2; D is uncertain. Trimming cost V 0 bases and J 8 bases, with 13 bases left between them. Per germline, CDR1 MNHEY and CDR2 SVGAGI. The CDR3 runs 14 residues.

The chain has TRBV12-3 or TRBV12-4 and TRBJ1-1; D gene uncertain. This CDR3 region has 11 residues. V lost 9 bases and J 1 base, leaving 6 bases between the germline ends. CDR3 sequence reads: CASTQNTEAFF. The CDR3 coding sequence is TGTGCCAGTACACAGAACACTGAAGCTTTCTTT.

The CDR3 nucleotides read TGTGCCAGCAGTTTGGGGACACCGGAGCAGTACTTC. Protein sequence: CASSLGTPEQYF. The chain couples TRBV12-3 or TRBV12-4 to TRBJ2-7, with a weak D call TRBD1 (6 bases). Trimming shortened V by 3 bases and J by 7 bases, and 10 bases separated the two germline ends. The CDR3 has 12 residues.

The rearrangement uses TRBV3-1 (or the pseudogene TRBV3-2) and TRBJ1-3; 7 bases agree with TRBD1. Germline values: CDR1 LGHDT, CDR2 YNNKEL (reference sequence). This CDR3 region has 17 residues. The J segment lost 0 bases and the V segment lost 3 bases, leaving 8 bases of the junction unmatched. The chain's CDR3 is CASSHKQGSRSGNTIYF. CDR3 DNA: TGTGCCAGCAGCCATAAACAGGGGTCCCGCTCTGGAAACACCATATATTTT.

This chain connects TRBV18 to TRBJ2-7; 9 bases fit TRBD1. The CDR3 is made up of 13 amino acids. The V gene end was trimmed by 2 bases and the J gene end by 4 bases; junction bases not matched to a gene: 0. Germline V gene lookup returns CDR1 KGHSH and CDR2 LQKENI. The CDR3 DNA follows: TGTGCCAGCTCACCAGGGACAGGGTACGAGCAGTACTTC. Its protein product is CASSPGTGYEQYF.

This clone was found once. V gene TRBV5-5 combines with J gene TRBJ2-5; 12 positions match TRBD2. The V segment lost 4 bases and the J segment 2 bases; nucleotides outside the gene matches: 6. The CDR3 has 16 residues. Per germline, CDR1 SGHKS and CDR2 YYEKEE (reference sequence). CDR3 nucleotide sequence: TGTGCCAGCAGCGCGGAAGGACTAGCGGGGCAAGAGACCCAGTACTTC. Translated, it gives CASSAEGLAGQETQYF.

The chain's CDR3 is CATSDLPATSASYNEQFF. CDR3 sequence (DNA): TGTGCCACCAGTGACCTCCCGGCGACTAGCGCCTCCTACAATGAGCAGTTCTTC. The genes are TRBV24-1 and TRBJ2-1; 8 bases agree with TRBD2. J lost 0 bases, V lost 4 bases, and 10 bases had no gene match. Per germline, CDR1 KGHDR and CDR2 SFDVKD. This CDR3 has 18 amino acids.

This clone has just one count. This chain joins TRBV14 and TRBJ2-5, with 11 positions matching TRBD2. Trimming removed 5 bases from V and 0 bases from J; junction bases left unmatched: 2. The CDR3 covers 15 residues. Per the germline V gene, CDR1 is SGHDN and CDR2 is FVKESK. The CDR3 nucleotides are TGTGCCAGCAGCTGGACTAGCGGGTACCAAGAGACCCAGTACTTC. Protein: CASSWTSGYQETQYF.

J is TRBJ2-5 and V is TRBV27; the match to TRBD2 covers 7 bases. With V trimmed by 4 bases and J by 4 bases, 6 bases remained unmatched. There are 14 residues in the CDR3. The germline CDR1 and CDR2 sequences are MNHEY and SMNVEV (reference sequence). CDR3 in DNA: TGTGCCAGCAGTTCAAGCGGGGTCCGAGAGACCCAGTACTTC. This gives the protein CASSSSGVRETQYF.

The chain is built from TRBV19 and TRBJ1-1; weak D call: TRBD1 (6 bases). The germline V gene has CDR1 LNHDA and CDR2 SQIVND (reference sequence). The CDR3 spans 15 residues. The V and J ends lost 7 bases and 0 bases respectively, with 15 bases between them. CDR3 sequence (DNA): TGTGCCAGTACCGAAGGGGGGGCCGTGAACACTGAAGCTTTCTTT. The encoded protein is CASTEGGAVNTEAFF.